This record covers a single T cell receptor beta chain. What it recognizes is unknown. The CDR3 sequence is 16 residues long. The germline V gene encodes CDR1 MGHDK and CDR2 SYGVNS. V lost 4 bases, J lost 7 bases, and 22 bases lay in between. The sample comes from a study of vaccination and CD4 T cells after COVID-19. The Oncomine TCR Beta short-read assay was applied to DNA of cultured CD4+ T cells. A single record per CDR3 protein comes from TCRdb applying MiXCR to the PCR reads. This table holds about 6,300 distinct CDR3 sequences, around two thirds found once. Treatment specified: roughly 11-day PBMC culture with coronavirus spike peptide pools or control peptides (ViraFEST assay).

The receptor's source is a human donor who had recovered from COVID-19. The sequenced sample was CD4+ T cells from blood, cultured in vitro. The chain combines TRBV25-1 with TRBJ1-2, with a tentative D call TRBD1 (5 bases). DNA for the CDR3: TGTGCCAGCAGTGGGATAGGGACTTCCGCGGCGAGTGGCTACACCTTC. It is translated as CASSGIGTSAASGYTF.